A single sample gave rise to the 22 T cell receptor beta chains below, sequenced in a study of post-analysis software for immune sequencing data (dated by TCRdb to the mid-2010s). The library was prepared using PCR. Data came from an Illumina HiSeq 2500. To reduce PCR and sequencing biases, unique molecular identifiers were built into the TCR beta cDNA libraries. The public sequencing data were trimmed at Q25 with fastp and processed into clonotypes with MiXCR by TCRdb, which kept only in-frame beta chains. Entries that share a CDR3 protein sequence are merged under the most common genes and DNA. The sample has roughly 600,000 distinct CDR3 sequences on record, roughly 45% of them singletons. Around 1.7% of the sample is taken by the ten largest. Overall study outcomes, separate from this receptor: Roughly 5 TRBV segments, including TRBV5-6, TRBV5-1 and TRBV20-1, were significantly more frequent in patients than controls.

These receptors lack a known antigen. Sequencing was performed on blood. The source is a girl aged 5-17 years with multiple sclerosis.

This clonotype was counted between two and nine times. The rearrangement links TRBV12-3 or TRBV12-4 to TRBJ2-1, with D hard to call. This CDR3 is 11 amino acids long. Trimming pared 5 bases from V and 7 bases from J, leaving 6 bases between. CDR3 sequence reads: CASSVRNEQFF. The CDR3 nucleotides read TGTGCCAGCAGTGTGAGGAATGAGCAGTTCTTC.

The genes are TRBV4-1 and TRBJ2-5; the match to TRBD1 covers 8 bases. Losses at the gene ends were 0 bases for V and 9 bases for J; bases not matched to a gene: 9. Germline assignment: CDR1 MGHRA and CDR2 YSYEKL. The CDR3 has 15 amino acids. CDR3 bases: TGCGCCAGCAGCCAAGAGGGGACAGGCCAGGGGCCCCAGTACTTC. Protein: CASSQEGTGQGPQYF.

CDR3 sequence (DNA): TGTGCCAGCAGACCCGGGACAACGAGGGATGCGTACTTC. Its protein product is CASRPGTTRDAYF. The gene calls are TRBV7-9 and TRBJ2-5, with D possibly matching TRBD1 (6 bases). The CDR3 contains 13 residues. Germline assignment: CDR1 SEHNR and CDR2 FQNEAQ (reference sequence). Trimming pared 6 bases from V and 13 bases from J, leaving 21 bases between.

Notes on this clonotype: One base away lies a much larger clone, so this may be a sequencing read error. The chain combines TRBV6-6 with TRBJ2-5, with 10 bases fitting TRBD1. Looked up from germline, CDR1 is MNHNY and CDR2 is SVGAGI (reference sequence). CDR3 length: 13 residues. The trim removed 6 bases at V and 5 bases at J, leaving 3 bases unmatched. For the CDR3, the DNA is TGTGCCAGCAGGACAGGGGGCGGGGAGACCCAGTACTTC. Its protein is CASRTGGGETQYF.

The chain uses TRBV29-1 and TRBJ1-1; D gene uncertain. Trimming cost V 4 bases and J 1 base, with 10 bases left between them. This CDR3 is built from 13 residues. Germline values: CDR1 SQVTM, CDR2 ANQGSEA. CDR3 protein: CSVGGRQNTEAFF. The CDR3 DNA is TGCAGCGTTGGTGGACGGCAGAACACTGAAGCTTTCTTT.

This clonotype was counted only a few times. The CDR3 DNA is TGTGCCACCAGGAGGGGGGCCCCCAATGAAAAACTGTTTTTT. Translation gives CATRRGAPNEKLFF. The chain has TRBV15 and TRBJ1-4; D may be TRBD1 (6 bases). Looked up from germline, CDR1 is LNHNV and CDR2 is YYDKDF (reference sequence). This CDR3 is 14 amino acids long. Deletions cut 6 bases from V and 5 bases from J, with 13 bases between.

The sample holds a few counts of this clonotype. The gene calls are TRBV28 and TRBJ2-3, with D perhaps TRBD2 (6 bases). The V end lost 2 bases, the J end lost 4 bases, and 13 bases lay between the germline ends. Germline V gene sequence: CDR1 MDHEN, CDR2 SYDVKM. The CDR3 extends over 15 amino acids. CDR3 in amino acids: CASSLGASVSDTQYF. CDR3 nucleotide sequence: TGTGCCAGCAGTTTAGGGGCTAGCGTATCAGATACGCAGTATTTT.

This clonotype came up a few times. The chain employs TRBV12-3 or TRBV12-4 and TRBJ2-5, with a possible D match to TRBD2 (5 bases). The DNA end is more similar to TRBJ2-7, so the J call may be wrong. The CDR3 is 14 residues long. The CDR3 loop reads CASSHSGIPYEQYF. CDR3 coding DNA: TGTGCCAGCAGCCACAGCGGTATTCCCTACGAGCAGTACTTC.

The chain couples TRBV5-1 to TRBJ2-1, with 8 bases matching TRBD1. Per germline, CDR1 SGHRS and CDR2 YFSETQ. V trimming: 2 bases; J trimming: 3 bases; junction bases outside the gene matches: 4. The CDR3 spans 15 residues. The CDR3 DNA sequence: TGCGCCAGCAGCTTTGGGACAGGAGTCTACAATGAGCAGTTCTTC. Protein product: CASSFGTGVYNEQFF.

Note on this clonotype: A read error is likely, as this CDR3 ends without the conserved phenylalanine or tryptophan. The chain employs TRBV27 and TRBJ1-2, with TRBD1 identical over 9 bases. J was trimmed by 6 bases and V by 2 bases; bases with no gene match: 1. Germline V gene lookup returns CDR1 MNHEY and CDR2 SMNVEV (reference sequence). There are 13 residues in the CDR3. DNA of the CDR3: TGTGCCAGCAGTTTAACAGGGGGCGATGGCTACACCTGC. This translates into CASSLTGGDGYTC.

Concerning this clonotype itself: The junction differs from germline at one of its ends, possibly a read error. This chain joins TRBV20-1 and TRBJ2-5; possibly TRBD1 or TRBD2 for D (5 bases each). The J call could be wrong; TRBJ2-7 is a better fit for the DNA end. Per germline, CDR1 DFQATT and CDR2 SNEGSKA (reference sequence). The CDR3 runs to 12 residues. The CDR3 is CSASGTSCEQYF. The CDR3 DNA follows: TGCAGTGCTAGCGGGACCTCCTGCGAGCAGTACTTC.

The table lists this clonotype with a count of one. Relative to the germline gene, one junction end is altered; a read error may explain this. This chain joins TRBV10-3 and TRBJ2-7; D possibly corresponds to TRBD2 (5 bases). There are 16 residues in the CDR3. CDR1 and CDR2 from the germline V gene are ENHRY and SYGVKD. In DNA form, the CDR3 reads TGTACCATCAGTGAGTGGGGAAGCGGTTTCTCCTACGAGCAGTACTTC. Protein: CTISEWGSGFSYEQYF.

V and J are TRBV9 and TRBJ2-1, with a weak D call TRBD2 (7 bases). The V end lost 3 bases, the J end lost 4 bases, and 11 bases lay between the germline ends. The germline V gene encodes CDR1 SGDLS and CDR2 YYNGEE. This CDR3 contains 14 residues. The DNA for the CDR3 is TGTGCCAGCAGCGAGCGGGACAATTACAATGAGCAGTTCTTC. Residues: CASSERDNYNEQFF.

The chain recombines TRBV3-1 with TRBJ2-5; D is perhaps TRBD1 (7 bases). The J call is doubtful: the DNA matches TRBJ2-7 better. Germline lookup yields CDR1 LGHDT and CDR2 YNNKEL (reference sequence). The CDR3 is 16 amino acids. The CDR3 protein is CASSPGGPLGGYEQYF. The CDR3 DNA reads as TGTGCCAGCAGCCCAGGGGGACCGCTGGGGGGCTACGAGCAGTACTTC.

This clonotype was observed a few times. This chain's CDR3 is CASSFRTGGAIYEQYF. The CDR3 DNA reads TGCGCCAGCAGCTTCCGGACAGGGGGGGCTATCTACGAGCAGTACTTC. The chain links TRBV5-1 to TRBJ2-4; TRBD1 matches 10 bases. The end of the DNA aligns better with TRBJ2-7, so the J call may be wrong. The CDR3 has 16 amino acids. Germline V lookup: CDR1 SGHRS, CDR2 YFSETQ.

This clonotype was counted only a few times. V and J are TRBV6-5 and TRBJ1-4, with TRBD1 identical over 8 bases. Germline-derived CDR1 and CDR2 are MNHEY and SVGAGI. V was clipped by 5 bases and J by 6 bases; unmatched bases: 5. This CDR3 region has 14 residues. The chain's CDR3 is CASSGQGGYEKLFF. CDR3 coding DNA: TGTGCCAGCAGTGGACAGGGTGGCTATGAAAAACTGTTTTTT.

The CDR3 bases are TGTGCCAGCAGTTTGAGGGAGACCACAGATACGCAGTATTTT. It translates to CASSLRETTDTQYF. This chain connects TRBV12-3 or TRBV12-4 to TRBJ2-3; D is possibly TRBD2 (5 bases). Trimming took off 3 bases at V and 2 bases at J, with 9 bases between the two ends. The CDR3 contains 14 residues.

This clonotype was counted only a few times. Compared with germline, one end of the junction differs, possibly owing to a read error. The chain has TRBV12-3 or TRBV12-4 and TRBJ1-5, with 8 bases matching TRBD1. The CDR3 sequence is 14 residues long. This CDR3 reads CASSRDRGNQPQHF. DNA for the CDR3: TGCGCCAGCAGCCGAGACAGGGGAAATCAGCCCCAGCATTTT.

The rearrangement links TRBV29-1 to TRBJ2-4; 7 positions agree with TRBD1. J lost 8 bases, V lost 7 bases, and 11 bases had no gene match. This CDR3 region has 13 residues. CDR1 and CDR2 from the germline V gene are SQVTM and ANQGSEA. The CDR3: CSEEGGAGDIQYF. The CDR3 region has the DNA TGCAGCGAAGAAGGGGGCGCTGGGGACATTCAGTACTTC.

CDR3 bases: TGTGCCAGCAGCTTAAACCAGGGCAATGAGCAGTTCTTC. It is translated as CASSLNQGNEQFF. The V gene is TRBV7-2, the J gene TRBJ2-1, with D perhaps TRBD1 (5 bases). With 2 bases removed from V and 6 bases from J, the gap between germline ends came to 8 bases. The CDR3 spans 13 residues. Per the germline V gene, CDR1 is SGHTA and CDR2 is FQGNSA. Looking up the rest from reference TRBV7-2 and TRBJ2-1 gives the full variable domain: GAGVSQSPSNKVTEKGKDVELRCDPISGHTALYWYRQSLGQGLEFLIYFQGNSAPDKSGLPSDRFSAERTGGSVSTLTIQRTQQEDSAVYLCASSLNQGNEQFFGPGTRLTVL.

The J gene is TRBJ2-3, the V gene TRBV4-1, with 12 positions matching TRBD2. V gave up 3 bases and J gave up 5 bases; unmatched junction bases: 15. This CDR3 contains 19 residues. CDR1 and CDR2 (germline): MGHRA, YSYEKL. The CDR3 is CASSHPTSGRERGGDTQYF. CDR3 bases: TGCGCCAGCAGCCATCCGACTAGCGGGAGAGAGAGGGGGGGAGATACGCAGTATTTT.

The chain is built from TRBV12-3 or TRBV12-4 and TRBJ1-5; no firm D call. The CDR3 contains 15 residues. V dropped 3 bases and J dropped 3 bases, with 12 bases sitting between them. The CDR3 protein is CASSFGGTPNQPQHF. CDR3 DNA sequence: TGTGCCAGCAGTTTTGGAGGTACCCCCAATCAGCCCCAGCATTTT.